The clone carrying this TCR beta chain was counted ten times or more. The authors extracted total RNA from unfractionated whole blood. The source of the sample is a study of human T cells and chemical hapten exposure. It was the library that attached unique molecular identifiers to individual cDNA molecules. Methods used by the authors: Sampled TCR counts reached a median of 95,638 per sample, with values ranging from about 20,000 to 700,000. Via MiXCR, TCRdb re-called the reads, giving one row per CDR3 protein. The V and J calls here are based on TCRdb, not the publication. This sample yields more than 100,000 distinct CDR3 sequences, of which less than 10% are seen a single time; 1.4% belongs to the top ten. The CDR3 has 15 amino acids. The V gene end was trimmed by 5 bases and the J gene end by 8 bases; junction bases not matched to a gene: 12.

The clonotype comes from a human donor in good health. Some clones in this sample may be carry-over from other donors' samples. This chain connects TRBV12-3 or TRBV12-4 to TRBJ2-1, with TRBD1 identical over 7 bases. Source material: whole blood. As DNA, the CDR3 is TGTGCCAGCAGTGAACCGGGACAGCGAGGGGATGAGCAGTTCTTC. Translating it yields CASSEPGQRGDEQFF.